This TCR beta chain was identified during a study of human T cells and chemical hapten exposure. General study findings and limits: Controls formed significantly fewer large CDR3 similarity clusters than expanded TCRs did.

TCRdb itself ran the RACE reads through MiXCR, one entry per CDR3 protein. The data contain about 190,000 distinct CDR3 sequences, approximately 24% of them seen just once; the ten biggest clones take up around 2.5%. In germline, CDR1 is MDHEN, CDR2 SYDVKM. Trimming cost V 11 bases and J 2 bases, with 14 bases left between them. The CDR3 has 13 amino acids. Regarding time point: patch test 3, about 24 weeks after DPC sensitization. The treatment: therapeutic diphenylcyclopropenone sensitization with weekly scalp DPC. Blood collection happened ahead of applying each patch test. Each donor was an alopecia patient between 18 and 70 years of age who qualified for DPC. This clonotype has a handful of counts. Its target is not known.

The TCR sequence derives from a woman in her thirties or forties with alopecia areata. Some clones in this sample may be carry-over from other donors' samples. This chain uses TRBV28 with TRBJ2-3; tentatively, D is TRBD2 (6 bases). The specimen was whole blood, collected in connection with sensitization to the hapten diphenylcyclopropenone (DPC). CDR3 sequence: CAGGGGTTDTQYF. The DNA of the CDR3 is TGTGCCGGAGGTGGGGGGACCACAGATACGCAGTATTTT.